These 10 T cell receptor beta chains were all obtained from the same sample, sequenced in a study of CD8+ T cells in alopecia areata. RNA was extracted and reverse transcribed into cDNA as the sequencing template. TCRdb keeps only in-frame clones here, not all; method: immunoSEQ multiplex PCR. The sample consists of about 120,000 clones, around 48% of them appearing once. Sequenced material: NKG2D-low CD8+ T cells sorted from blood. Receptors were obtained from a human donor with alopecia areata.

The gene calls are TRBV4-1 and TRBJ1-5; the D is unclear. Germline CDR1 MGHRA, CDR2 YSYEKL. V was clipped by 3 bases and J by 11 bases, with 8 bases between them. There are 11 residues in the CDR3. CDR3: CASSQDGAQHF. Here the CDR3 DNA reads TGCGCCAGCAGCCAGGACGGGGCCCAGCATTTT.

The chain combines TRBV4-3 with TRBJ1-2; D possibly corresponds to TRBD1 (6 bases). This CDR3 contains 14 residues. The germline V gene has CDR1 LGHNA and CDR2 YSLEER. Trimming stripped 0 bases from V and 4 bases from J, with 9 bases between. DNA for the CDR3: TGCGCCAGCAGCCAAGACGTAGGGGGCTATGGCTACACCTTC. This gives the protein CASSQDVGGYGYTF.

The genes are TRBV29-1 and TRBJ1-2; weak D call: TRBD1 (5 bases). The germline V and J ends were trimmed by 5 bases and 2 bases, with 9 bases remaining between them. The germline CDR1 and CDR2 sequences are SQVTM and ANQGSEA. This CDR3 is 12 amino acids long. CDR3 nucleotide sequence: TGCAGCGTTACGGGGGAAAACTATGGCTACACCTTC. This translates into CSVTGENYGYTF.

V usage is TRBV2 and J usage is TRBJ2-4; D remains unclear. From germline, CDR1 is SNHLY and CDR2 FYNNEI. Trimming took off 4 bases at V and 0 bases at J, with 7 bases between the two ends. This CDR3 spans 14 amino acids. The CDR3 DNA sequence: TGTGCCAGCAGTGTTACGGTAGCCAAAAACATTCAGTACTTC. It yields the protein CASSVTVAKNIQYF. The entire variable domain, with the rest obtained from reference TRBV2 and TRBJ2-4, is as follows: EPEVTQTPSHQVTQMGQEVILRCVPISNHLYFYWYRQILGQKVEFLVSFYNNEISEKSEIFDDQFSVERPDGSNFTLKIRSTKLEDSAMYFCASSVTVAKNIQYFGAGTRLSVL.

The chain joins TRBV29-1 to TRBJ2-2; D may be TRBD1 (6 bases). This CDR3 contains 13 residues. Per the germline V gene, CDR1 is SQVTM and CDR2 is ANQGSEA. Between the trimmed V and J ends, which lost 7 bases and 7 bases, there was a span of 16 bases. The CDR3: CSATGPTSGELFF. The CDR3 DNA reads as TGCAGCGCAACAGGGCCGACAAGCGGGGAGCTGTTTTTT.

This rearrangement joins TRBV27 to TRBJ2-7; D remains ambiguous. Per the germline V gene, CDR1 is MNHEY and CDR2 is SMNVEV (reference sequence). V was trimmed by 1 base and J by 2 bases, leaving 9 bases between them. The CDR3 covers 14 residues. The CDR3 sequence: CASSLLSGTYEQYF. The CDR3 DNA reads as TGTGCCAGCAGTTTATTATCTGGGACCTACGAGCAGTACTTC.

The sample holds a few counts of this clone. The V and J genes are TRBV7-2 and TRBJ2-7, with 8 bases aligning to TRBD1. J lost 2 bases, V lost 4 bases, and 10 bases had no gene match. CDR3 length equals 16 residues. Germline lookup yields CDR1 SGHTA and CDR2 FQGNSA. CDR3: CASSYGTDRGPYEQYF. CDR3 DNA: TGTGCCAGCAGCTACGGGACTGACAGGGGCCCCTACGAGCAGTACTTC.

This clone was picked up a small number of times. V usage is TRBV29-1 and J usage is TRBJ2-2; D may be TRBD1 (6 bases). The V gene's germline CDR1 is SQVTM and CDR2 ANQGSEA. The CDR3 is made up of 12 amino acids. V dropped 5 bases and J dropped 8 bases, with 12 bases sitting between them. The CDR3 bases are TGCAGCGTTTCACAGGGAAAGGGGGAGCTGTTTTTT. It is translated as CSVSQGKGELFF.

The V and J genes are TRBV15 and TRBJ1-5; 7 bases are a match to TRBD1. Trimming took 3 bases from V and 6 from J; bases not matched to a gene: 8. The CDR3 spans 15 residues. Germline V gene lookup returns CDR1 LNHNV and CDR2 YYDKDF (reference sequence). In DNA form, the CDR3 reads TGTGCCACCAGCAGGGACAGGTCCCCGGGTCAGCCCCAGCATTTT. Its translation is CATSRDRSPGQPQHF.

This clone appeared a single time. The V and J genes are TRBV29-1 and TRBJ2-3; D possibly corresponds to TRBD1 (5 bases). Germline loops: CDR1 SQVTM, CDR2 ANQGSEA. The germline V and J ends were trimmed by 0 bases and 14 bases, with 15 bases remaining between them. The CDR3 length is 12 residues. The CDR3 DNA sequence: TGCAGCGTTGAAGATCTAGGGGAAAGGGGGTATTTT. Protein sequence: CSVEDLGERGYF.